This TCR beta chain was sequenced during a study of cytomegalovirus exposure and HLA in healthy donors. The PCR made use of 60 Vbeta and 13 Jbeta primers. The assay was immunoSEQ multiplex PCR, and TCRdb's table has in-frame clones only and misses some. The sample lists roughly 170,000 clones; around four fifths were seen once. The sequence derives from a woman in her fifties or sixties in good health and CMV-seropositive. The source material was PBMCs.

The CDR3 loop is CASSKVSTATEAFF. CDR3 DNA sequence: TGTGCCAGCAGCAAAGTCTCGACAGCCACTGAAGCTTTCTTT. This chain connects TRBV21-1 to TRBJ1-1; the table names TRBD1, a call not compared with the DNA. TRBV21-1 is a recognized pseudogene. This CDR3 contains 14 residues.